This passage covers 11 T cell receptor beta chains from one sample sequenced in a study of CD8+ T cells in alopecia areata (dated by TCRdb to the late 2010s). What the time point label conveys for this sample: less than five weeks on oral tofacitinib. The meaning of the sample's treatment or condition label: oral pan-JAK inhibitor, 5-10 mg twice daily. Receptor amplification or capture employed the immunoSEQ multiplex PCR assay. To provide template for TCR sequencing, every sample had RNA extracted and reverse transcribed into cDNA. This immuneACCESS table, as held by TCRdb, lists in-frame sequences with V and J called but not all clones. Of the missing ones, under half trace to an unresolved V gene in checked studies; the others have no known cause. For this sample there are 200,000 to 250,000 clones; around 66% appear just once. The ten largest clones take up around 4.2% of the sample. The source material was CD4+ T cells sorted from blood, sampled at week 4, from a patient treated with tofacitinib. The receptors here all came from a human donor with alopecia areata.

The rearrangement uses TRBV30 and TRBJ2-6; 12 bases align to TRBD1. There are 15 residues in the CDR3. J lost 3 bases, V lost 7 bases, and 4 bases had no gene match. Germline CDR1 reads GTSNPN; CDR2 reads SVGIG (reference sequence). CDR3 DNA sequence: TGTGCCTTCGGGACAGGGGGCGGTGGGGCCAACGTCCTGACTTTC. Translation: CAFGTGGGGANVLTF.

The chain combines TRBV30 with TRBJ1-4; D remains ambiguous. Germline V gene data show CDR1 as GTSNPN and CDR2 as SVGIG (reference sequence). The CDR3 has 14 residues. The V gene lost 2 bases and the J gene lost 0 bases, with 7 bases spanning the gap. The chain's CDR3 is CAWSSTTTNEKLFF. CDR3 nucleotides: TGTGCCTGGAGTTCCACTACAACTAATGAAAAACTGTTTTTT.

This clone has a handful of counts. J is TRBJ1-4 and V is TRBV2, with unresolved D. CDR1 and CDR2 (germline): SNHLY, FYNNEI. V gave up 11 bases and J gave up 1 base, with 8 bases separating them. The CDR3 covers 12 residues. CDR3 sequence reads: CASGETNEKLFF. The CDR3 DNA reads as TGTGCCTCCGGTGAAACTAATGAAAAACTGTTTTTT.

The chain employs TRBV4-2 and TRBJ2-2; 11 bases map to TRBD1. CDR1 LGHNA and CDR2 YNFKEQ come from the germline V gene. This CDR3 is built from 17 residues. Trimming took 4 bases from V and 4 from J; bases not matched to a gene: 8. The CDR3 bases are TGTGCCAGCAGCCGGGATCGAGGGACAGGGGGCACCGGGGAGCTGTTTTTT. Translation: CASSRDRGTGGTGELFF.

This clone was counted ten times or more. This chain joins TRBV10-3 and TRBJ2-3; 8 nucleotides match TRBD2. Germline values: CDR1 ENHRY, CDR2 SYGVKD. V gave up 8 bases and J gave up 2 bases; unmatched junction bases: 6. The CDR3 contains 14 residues. Here the CDR3 reads CAIGSGGYTDTQYF. The CDR3 bases are TGTGCCATCGGAAGCGGGGGATACACAGATACGCAGTATTTT.

To note about this clone: Other nucleotide sequences from this sample produce the same CDR3. The chain recombines TRBV29-1 with TRBJ2-7; TRBD1 matches at 7 bases. CDR1 SQVTM and CDR2 ANQGSEA come from the germline V gene. CDR3 length equals 13 residues. V was clipped by 4 bases and J by 2 bases; unmatched bases: 5. The CDR3 bases are TGCAGCGTTGGGACAGGCTTAACCTACGAGCAGTACTTC. It specifies CSVGTGLTYEQYF.

A few counts support this clone. This chain joins TRBV10-3 and TRBJ1-4, with 9 positions matching TRBD1. The CDR3 is 11 residues long. The germline gives CDR1 ENHRY, CDR2 SYGVKD. J gave up 14 bases and V 3 bases, and 1 base lay outside the gene matches. CDR3 loop: CAISDGTGLFF. The CDR3 DNA reads TGTGCCATCAGTGACGGGACAGGGCTGTTTTTT.

This clone has more than one count but fewer than ten. J is TRBJ1-2 and V is TRBV5-1, with D unclear. Trimming shortened V by 1 base and J by 4 bases, and 17 bases separated the two germline ends. In germline, CDR1 is SGHRS, CDR2 YFSETQ. The CDR3 covers 16 residues. CDR3 bases: TGCGCCAGCAGCTTGATGTCCGGGCTCCCCGGCTATGGCTACACCTTC. Translating it yields CASSLMSGLPGYGYTF.

V gene TRBV6-5 combines with J gene TRBJ2-1; 9 nucleotides match TRBD2. The J segment lost 6 bases and the V segment lost 7 bases, leaving 7 bases of the junction unmatched. This CDR3 contains 14 residues. CDR1 MNHEY and CDR2 SVGAGI come from the germline V gene. The CDR3 loop reads CASTIAGARNEQFF. Written as DNA, the CDR3 is TGTGCCAGCACCATAGCGGGGGCTCGCAATGAGCAGTTCTTC.

The chain combines TRBV7-8 with TRBJ1-1; tentatively, D is TRBD1 (6 bases). Trimming pared 1 base from V and 0 bases from J, leaving 12 bases between. Germline V gene data show CDR1 as SGHVS and CDR2 as FQNEAQ. CDR3 size: 16 residues. This chain's CDR3 is CASSLGFGQMNTEAFF. DNA of the CDR3: TGTGCCAGCAGCTTAGGTTTCGGACAGATGAACACTGAAGCTTTCTTT.

This clone occurred a few times. The gene calls are TRBV4-3 and TRBJ1-6, with D perhaps matching TRBD1 (5 bases). V lost 4 bases and J lost 3, with 13 bases in between. The CDR3 extends over 16 amino acids. Per the germline V gene, CDR1 is LGHNA and CDR2 is YSLEER. The CDR3 reads CASSLSGTDYNSPLHF. The CDR3 nucleotides read TGCGCCAGCAGCCTTTCCGGGACTGACTATAATTCACCCCTCCACTTT.